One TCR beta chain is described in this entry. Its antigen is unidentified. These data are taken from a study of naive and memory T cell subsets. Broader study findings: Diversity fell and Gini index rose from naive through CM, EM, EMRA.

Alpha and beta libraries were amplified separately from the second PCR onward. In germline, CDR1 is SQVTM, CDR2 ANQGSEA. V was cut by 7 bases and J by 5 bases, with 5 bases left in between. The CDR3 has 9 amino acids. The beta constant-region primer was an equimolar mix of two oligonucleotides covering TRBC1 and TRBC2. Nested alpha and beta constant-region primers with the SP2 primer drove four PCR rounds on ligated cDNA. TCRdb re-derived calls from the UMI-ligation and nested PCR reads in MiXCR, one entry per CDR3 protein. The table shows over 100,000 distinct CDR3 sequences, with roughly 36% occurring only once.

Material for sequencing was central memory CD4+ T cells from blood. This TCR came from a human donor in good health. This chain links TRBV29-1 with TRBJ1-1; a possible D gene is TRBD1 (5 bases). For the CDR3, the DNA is TGCAGCGGGGGGACTGAAGCTTTCTTT. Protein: CSGGTEAFF. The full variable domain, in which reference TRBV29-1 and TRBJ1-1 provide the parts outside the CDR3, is SAVISQKPSRDICQRGTSLTIQCQVDSQVTMMFWYRQQPGQSLTLIATANQGSEATYESGFVIDKFPISRPNLTFSTLTVSNMSPEDSSIYLCSGGTEAFFGQGTRLTVV.